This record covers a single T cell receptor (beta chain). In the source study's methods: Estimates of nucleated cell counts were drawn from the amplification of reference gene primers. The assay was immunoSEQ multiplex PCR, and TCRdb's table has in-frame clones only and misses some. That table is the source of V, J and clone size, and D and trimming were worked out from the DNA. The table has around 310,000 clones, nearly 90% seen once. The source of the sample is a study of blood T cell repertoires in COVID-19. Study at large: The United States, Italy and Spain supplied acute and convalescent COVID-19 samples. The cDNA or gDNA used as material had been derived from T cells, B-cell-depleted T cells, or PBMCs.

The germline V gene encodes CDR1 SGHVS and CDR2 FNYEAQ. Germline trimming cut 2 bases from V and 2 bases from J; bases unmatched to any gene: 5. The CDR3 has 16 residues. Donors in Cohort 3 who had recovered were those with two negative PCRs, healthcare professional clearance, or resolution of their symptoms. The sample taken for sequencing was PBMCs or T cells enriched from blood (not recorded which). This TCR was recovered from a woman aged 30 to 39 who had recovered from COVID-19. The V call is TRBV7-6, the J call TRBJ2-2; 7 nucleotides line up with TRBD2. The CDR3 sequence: CASSLMVAGNTGELFF. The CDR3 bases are TGTGCCAGCAGCTTAATGGTAGCGGGTAACACCGGGGAGCTGTTTTTT.